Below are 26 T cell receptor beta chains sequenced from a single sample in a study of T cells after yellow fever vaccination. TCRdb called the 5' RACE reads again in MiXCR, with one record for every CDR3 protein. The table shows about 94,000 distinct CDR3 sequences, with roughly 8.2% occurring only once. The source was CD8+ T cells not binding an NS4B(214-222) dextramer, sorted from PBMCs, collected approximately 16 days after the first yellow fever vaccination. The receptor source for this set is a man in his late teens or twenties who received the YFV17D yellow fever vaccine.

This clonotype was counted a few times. DNA for the CDR3: TGTGCCAGTAGTAGAAGCCCAAACGGGACAGGCACAGATACGCAGTATTTT. Amino acid sequence: CASSRSPNGTGTDTQYF. This rearrangement joins TRBV19 to TRBJ2-3; 7 bases match TRBD1. CDR1 and CDR2 (germline): LNHDA, SQIVND (reference sequence). The CDR3 has 17 residues. With V trimmed by 4 bases and J by 1 base, 11 bases remained unmatched.

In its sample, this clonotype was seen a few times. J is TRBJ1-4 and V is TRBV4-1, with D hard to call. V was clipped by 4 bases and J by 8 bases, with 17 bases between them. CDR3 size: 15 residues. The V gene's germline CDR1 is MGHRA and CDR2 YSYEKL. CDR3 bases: TGCGCCAGCAGCCTAAGTGAAGTAGCGAGGGAAAAACTGTTTTTT. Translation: CASSLSEVAREKLFF.

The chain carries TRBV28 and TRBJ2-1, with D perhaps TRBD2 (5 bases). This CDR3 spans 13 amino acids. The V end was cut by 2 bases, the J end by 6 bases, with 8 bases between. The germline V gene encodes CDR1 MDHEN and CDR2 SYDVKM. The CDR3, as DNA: TGTGCCAGCAGTTTACGGCGGGTCAATGAGCAGTTCTTC. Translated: CASSLRRVNEQFF.

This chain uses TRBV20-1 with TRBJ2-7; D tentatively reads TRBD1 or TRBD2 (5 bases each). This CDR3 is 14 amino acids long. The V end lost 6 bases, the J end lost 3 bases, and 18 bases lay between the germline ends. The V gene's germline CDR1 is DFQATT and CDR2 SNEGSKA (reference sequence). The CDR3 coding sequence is TGCAGTGCCACGCCGGAGGCAAGGGGCTACGAGCAGTACTTC. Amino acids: CSATPEARGYEQYF.

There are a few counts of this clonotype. For the CDR3, the DNA is TGTGCCAGCAGCTACCCGGGACAAGAGAACACTGAAGCTTTCTTT. Protein sequence: CASSYPGQENTEAFF. The genes are TRBV7-9 and TRBJ1-1; tentative D call: TRBD1 (6 bases). From germline, CDR1 is SEHNR and CDR2 FQNEAQ (reference sequence). The CDR3 is 15 residues long. The V end lost 4 bases, the J end lost 1 base, and 13 bases lay between the germline ends. Using reference TRBV7-9 and TRBJ1-1 for the parts outside the CDR3, the full variable domain is DTGVSQNPRHKITKRGQNVTFRCDPISEHNRLYWYRQTLGQGPEFLTYFQNEAQLEKSRLLSDRFSAERPKGSFSTLEIQRTEQGDSAMYLCASSYPGQENTEAFFGQGTRLTVV.

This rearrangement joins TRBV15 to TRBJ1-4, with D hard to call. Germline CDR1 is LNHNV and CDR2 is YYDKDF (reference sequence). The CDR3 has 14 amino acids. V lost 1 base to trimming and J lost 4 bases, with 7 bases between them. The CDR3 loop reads CATSRGVGNEKLFF. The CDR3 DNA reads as TGTGCCACCAGCAGAGGGGTGGGTAATGAAAAACTGTTTTTT.

The CDR3 coding sequence is TGTGCCAGCAGTTTGCCGGAGAATGAGCAGTTCTTC. Residues: CASSLPENEQFF. The chain uses TRBV12-3 or TRBV12-4 and TRBJ2-1; D is unclear. The V end was cut by 3 bases, the J end by 7 bases, with 7 bases between. The CDR3 spans 12 residues.

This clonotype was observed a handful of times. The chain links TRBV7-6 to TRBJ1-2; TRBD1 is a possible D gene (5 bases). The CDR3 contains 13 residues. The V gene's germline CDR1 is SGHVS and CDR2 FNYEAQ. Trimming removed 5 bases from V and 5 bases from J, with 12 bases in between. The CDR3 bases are TGTGCCAGCAGCCCGGGGGGGTCGTATGGCTACACCTTC. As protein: CASSPGGSYGYTF.

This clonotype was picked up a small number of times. CDR3 loop: CASSPDGAETQYF. The CDR3, as DNA: TGTGCCAGCAGTCCTGATGGGGCGGAGACCCAGTACTTC. The chain links TRBV12-3 or TRBV12-4 to TRBJ2-5, with D perhaps TRBD1 (5 bases). CDR3 length: 13 residues. V lost 5 bases to trimming and J lost 5 bases, with 12 bases between them.

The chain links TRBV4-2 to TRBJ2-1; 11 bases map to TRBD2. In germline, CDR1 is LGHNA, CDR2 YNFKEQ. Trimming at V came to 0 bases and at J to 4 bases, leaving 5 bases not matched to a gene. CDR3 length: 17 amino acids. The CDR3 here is CASSQEPLAGGYNEQFF. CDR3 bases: TGTGCCAGCAGCCAAGAACCGCTAGCGGGGGGTTACAATGAGCAGTTCTTC.

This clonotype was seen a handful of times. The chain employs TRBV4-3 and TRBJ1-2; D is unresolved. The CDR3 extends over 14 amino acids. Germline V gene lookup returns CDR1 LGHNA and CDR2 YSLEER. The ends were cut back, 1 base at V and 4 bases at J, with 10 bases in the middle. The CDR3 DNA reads TGCGCCAGCAGCCAAGGGCGGGGTTCCTATGGCTACACCTTC. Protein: CASSQGRGSYGYTF.

DNA of the CDR3: TGTGCCAGCAGTTTCGGGGGGCAAGAGACCCAGTACTTC. Its protein is CASSFGGQETQYF. The chain is built from TRBV27 and TRBJ2-5; 7 positions agree with TRBD2. The CDR3 covers 13 residues. With V trimmed by 3 bases and J by 2 bases, 0 bases remained unmatched. Germline CDR1 is MNHEY and CDR2 is SMNVEV (reference sequence).

CDR3 nucleotide sequence: TGTGCCAGCAGCCTACAGGGGACCACACTCAGCTCCTACAATGAGCAGTTCTTC. Its protein is CASSLQGTTLSSYNEQFF. The rearrangement uses TRBV3-1 and TRBJ2-1, with TRBD1 matching 7 bases. Trimming at V came to 4 bases and at J to 0 bases, leaving 12 bases not matched to a gene. Germline V lookup: CDR1 LGHDT, CDR2 YNNKEL (reference sequence). The CDR3 covers 18 residues.

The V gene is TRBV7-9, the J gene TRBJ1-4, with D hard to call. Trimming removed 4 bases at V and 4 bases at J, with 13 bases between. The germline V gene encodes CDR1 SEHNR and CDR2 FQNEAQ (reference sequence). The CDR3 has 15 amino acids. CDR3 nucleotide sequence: TGTGCCAGCAGCTCCACGGGCGGGTATAATGAAAAACTGTTTTTT. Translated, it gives CASSSTGGYNEKLFF.

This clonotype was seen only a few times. CDR3 bases: TGTGCTAGTGGTTTGGTACAGATCCTGATGAACACTGAAGCTTTCTTT. Protein sequence: CASGLVQILMNTEAFF. The V call is TRBV12-5, the J call TRBJ1-1; D is ambiguous. CDR1 LGHNT and CDR2 FRNRAP come from the germline V gene. The CDR3 consists of 16 residues. Trimming removed 0 bases at V and 0 bases at J, with 11 bases between.

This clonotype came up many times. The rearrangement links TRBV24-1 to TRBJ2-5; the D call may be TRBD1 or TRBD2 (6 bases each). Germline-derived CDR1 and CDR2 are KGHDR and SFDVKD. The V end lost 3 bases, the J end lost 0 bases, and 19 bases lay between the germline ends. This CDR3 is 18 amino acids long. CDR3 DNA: TGTGCCACCAGTGATCGACAATTCCGGGGGCCCTACCAAGAGACCCAGTACTTC. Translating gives CATSDRQFRGPYQETQYF.

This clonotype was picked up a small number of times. Here the CDR3 DNA reads TGTGCCAGCAGTGGTAGTCAGGGGGCATACAATGAGCAGTTCTTC. It specifies CASSGSQGAYNEQFF. The chain is built from TRBV2 and TRBJ2-1; 8 nucleotides align to TRBD1. Trimming at V came to 4 bases and at J to 4 bases, leaving 6 bases not matched to a gene. This CDR3 spans 15 amino acids. Germline CDR1 reads SNHLY; CDR2 reads FYNNEI.

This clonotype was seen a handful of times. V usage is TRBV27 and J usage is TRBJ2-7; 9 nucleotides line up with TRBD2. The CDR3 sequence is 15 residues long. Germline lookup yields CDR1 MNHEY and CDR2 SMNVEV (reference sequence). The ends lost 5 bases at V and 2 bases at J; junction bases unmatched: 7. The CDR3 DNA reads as TGTGCCAGCAGTCACGTAGCGGGGGCAACCTACGAGCAGTACTTC. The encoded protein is CASSHVAGATYEQYF.

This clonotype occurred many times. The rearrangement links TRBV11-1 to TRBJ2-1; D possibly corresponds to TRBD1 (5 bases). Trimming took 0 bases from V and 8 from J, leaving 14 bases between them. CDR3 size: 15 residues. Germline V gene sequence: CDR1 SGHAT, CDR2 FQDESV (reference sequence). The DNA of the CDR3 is TGTGCCAGCAGCTTAGCCTCCGGGTGGGGCCATGAGCAGTTCTTC. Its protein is CASSLASGWGHEQFF.

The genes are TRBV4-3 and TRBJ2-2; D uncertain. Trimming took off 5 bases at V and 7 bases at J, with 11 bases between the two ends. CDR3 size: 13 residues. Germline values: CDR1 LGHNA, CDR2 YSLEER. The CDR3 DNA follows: TGCGCCAGCAGCGACGTAGGTGGCGGGGAGCTGTTTTTT. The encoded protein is CASSDVGGGELFF.

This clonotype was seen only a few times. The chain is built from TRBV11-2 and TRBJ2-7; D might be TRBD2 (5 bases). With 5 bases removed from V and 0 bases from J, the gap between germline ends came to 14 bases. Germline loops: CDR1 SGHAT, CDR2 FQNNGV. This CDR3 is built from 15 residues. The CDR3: CASSPASRGSYEQYF. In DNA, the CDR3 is TGTGCCAGCAGCCCAGCCTCCCGGGGCTCCTACGAGCAGTACTTC.

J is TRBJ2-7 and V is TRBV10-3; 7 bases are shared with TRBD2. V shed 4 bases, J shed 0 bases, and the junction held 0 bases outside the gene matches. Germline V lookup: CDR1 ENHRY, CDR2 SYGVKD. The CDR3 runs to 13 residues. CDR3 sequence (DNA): TGTGCCATCAGTGCGGGGGGCTCCTACGAGCAGTACTTC. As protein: CAISAGGSYEQYF.

The CDR3 here is CASSQEYGLDGTNTGELFF. The CDR3 DNA reads as TGTGCCAGCAGCCAAGAGTACGGGTTGGACGGTACGAACACCGGGGAGCTGTTTTTT. This chain connects TRBV3-1 to TRBJ2-2; D is unclear. There are 19 residues in the CDR3. Germline loops: CDR1 LGHDT, CDR2 YNNKEL (reference sequence). Trimming removed 0 bases from V and 0 bases from J, with 17 bases in between.

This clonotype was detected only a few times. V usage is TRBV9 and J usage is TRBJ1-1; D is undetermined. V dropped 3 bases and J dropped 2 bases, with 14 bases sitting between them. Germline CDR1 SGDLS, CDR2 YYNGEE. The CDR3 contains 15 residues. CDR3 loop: CASSGIGVGNTEAFF. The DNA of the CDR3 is TGTGCCAGCAGCGGTATTGGGGTTGGCAACACTGAAGCTTTCTTT.

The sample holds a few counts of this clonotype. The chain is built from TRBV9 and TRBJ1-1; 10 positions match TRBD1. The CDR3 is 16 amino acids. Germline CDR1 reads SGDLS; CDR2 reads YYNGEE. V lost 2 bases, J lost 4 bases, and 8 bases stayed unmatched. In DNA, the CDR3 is TGTGCCAGCAGCGTGGTTGGACAGGGGGTCAGCACTGAAGCTTTCTTT. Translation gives CASSVVGQGVSTEAFF.

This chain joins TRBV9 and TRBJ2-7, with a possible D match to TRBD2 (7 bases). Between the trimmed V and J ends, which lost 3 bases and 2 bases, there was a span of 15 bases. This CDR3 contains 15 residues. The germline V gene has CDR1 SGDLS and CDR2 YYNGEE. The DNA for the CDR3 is TGTGCCAGCAGCGAGGGGGGGACTCCGGCCTACGAGCAGTACTTC. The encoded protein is CASSEGGTPAYEQYF.